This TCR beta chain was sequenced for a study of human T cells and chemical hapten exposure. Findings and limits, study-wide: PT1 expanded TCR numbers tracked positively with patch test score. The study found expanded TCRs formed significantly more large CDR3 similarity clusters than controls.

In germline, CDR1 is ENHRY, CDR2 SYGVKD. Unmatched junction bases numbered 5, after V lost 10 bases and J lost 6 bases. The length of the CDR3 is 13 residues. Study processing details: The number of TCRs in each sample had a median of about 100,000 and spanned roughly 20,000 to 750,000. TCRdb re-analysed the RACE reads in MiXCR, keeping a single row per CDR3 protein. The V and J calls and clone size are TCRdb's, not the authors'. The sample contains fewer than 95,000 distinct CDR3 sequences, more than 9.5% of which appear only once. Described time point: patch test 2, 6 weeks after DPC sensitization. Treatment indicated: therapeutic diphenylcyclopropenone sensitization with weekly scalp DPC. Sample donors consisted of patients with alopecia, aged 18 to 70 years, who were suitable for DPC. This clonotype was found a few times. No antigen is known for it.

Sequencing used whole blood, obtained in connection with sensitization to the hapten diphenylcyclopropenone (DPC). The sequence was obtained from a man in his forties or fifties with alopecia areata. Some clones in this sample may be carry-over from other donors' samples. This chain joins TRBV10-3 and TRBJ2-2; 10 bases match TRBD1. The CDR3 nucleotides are TGTGCCACCGACAGGGGGCTTTCCGGGGAGCTGTTTTTT. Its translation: CATDRGLSGELFF.